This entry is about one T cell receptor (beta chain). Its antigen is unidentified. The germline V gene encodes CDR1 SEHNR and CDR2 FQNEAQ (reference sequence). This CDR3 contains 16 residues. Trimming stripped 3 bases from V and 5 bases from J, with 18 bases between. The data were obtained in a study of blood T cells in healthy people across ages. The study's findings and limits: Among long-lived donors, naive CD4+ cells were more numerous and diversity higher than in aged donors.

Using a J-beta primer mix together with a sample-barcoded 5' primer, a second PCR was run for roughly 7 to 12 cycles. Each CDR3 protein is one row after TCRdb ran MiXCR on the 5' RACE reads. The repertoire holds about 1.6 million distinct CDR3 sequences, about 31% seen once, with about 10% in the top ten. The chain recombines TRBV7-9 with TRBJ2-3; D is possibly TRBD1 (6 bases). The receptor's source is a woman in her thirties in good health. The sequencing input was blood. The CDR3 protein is CASSFLMGALRDTQYF. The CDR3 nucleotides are TGTGCCAGCAGCTTCTTAATGGGGGCGTTGAGAGATACGCAGTATTTT.